This T cell receptor beta chain derives from a study of blood T cell repertoires in COVID-19. About the study: There were acute and convalescent COVID-19 samples, and they came from the United States, Italy and Spain. T cells, B-cell-depleted T cells, or PBMCs provided the cDNA or gDNA that served as material.

V shed 5 bases and J shed 6 bases, with 20 bases lying between them. The CDR3 loop spans 17 amino acids. The germline V gene has CDR1 MNHEY and CDR2 SMNVEV (reference sequence). Assay used: immunoSEQ multiplex PCR; TCRdb lists only in-frame clones, some missing. The sample lists some 160,000 clones, about 87% occurring once. The receptor was derived from an elderly woman with COVID-19, enrolled during active disease. The chain has TRBV27 and TRBJ1-6; no reliable D call. The sample comprised peripheral blood. In DNA, the CDR3 is TGTGCCAGCAGTCCTACGTCGGCCCGGGTTCTTAATTCACCCCTCCACTTT. As protein: CASSPTSARVLNSPLHF.